The clone carrying this T cell receptor beta chain was seen a few times. The antigen remains undetermined. Primed by a sample-barcoded 5' primer and a J-beta primer mix, a second PCR proceeded for 7 to 11 cycles. A minimum of 3 million CDR3-containing paired-end reads was obtained for each sample. TCRdb recomputed calls from the 5' RACE reads with MiXCR, one row per CDR3 protein. The sample carries 500,000 to 550,000 distinct CDR3 sequences, under 30% recorded once. The germline V gene encodes CDR1 KGHSH and CDR2 LQKENI. J was trimmed by 2 bases and V by 0 bases; bases with no gene match: 2. The CDR3 extends over 16 amino acids. The entry originates in a study of blood T cells in healthy people across ages. Study conclusions and caveats: The donors' CMV status was not determined, possibly confounding changes in expanded clonotypes.

This sample also belongs to another study, concerning T cells of mothers and their children. That source reports: The people who donated were three healthy Caucasian mothers and their six children. Over 9.5 million reads per mother and some 2.9 million per child were obtained.

Sample: blood. The rearrangement links TRBV18 to TRBJ2-5, with 11 nucleotides matching TRBD2. The sequence was collected from a boy between 10 and 17 years old in good health. In DNA form, the CDR3 reads TGTGCCAGCTCACCACCGGGACTAGCGGTTCAAGAGACCCAGTACTTC. The encoded protein is CASSPPGLAVQETQYF.